These 19 T cell receptor beta chains came from one sample sequenced in a study of blood T cell repertoires in COVID-19. Assay used: immunoSEQ multiplex PCR; TCRdb lists only in-frame clones, some missing. Found here are around 330,000 clones, about nine tenths of them singletons; the top ten hold 4.5% to 5.5%. What was sequenced was PBMCs or T cells enriched from blood (not recorded which). The receptor source for this set is a man in his 60s who had recovered from COVID-19.

The chain couples TRBV19 to TRBJ2-3; D is undetermined. V shed 10 bases and J shed 1 base, with 18 bases lying between them. Germline V gives CDR1 LNHDA, CDR2 SQIVND (reference sequence). This CDR3 is 15 amino acids long. The CDR3: CATSDTGSGTDTQYF. As DNA, the CDR3 is TGTGCCACCTCGGATACGGGTAGTGGCACAGATACGCAGTATTTT.

This CDR3 is CASSFDRGTQYF. In nucleotides, the CDR3 is TGTGCCAGCAGCTTCGACCGCGGAACGCAGTATTTT. This chain uses TRBV7-2 with TRBJ2-3; the D is unclear. V lost 3 bases to trimming and J lost 9 bases, with 10 bases between them. The germline V gene has CDR1 SGHTA and CDR2 FQGNSA. This CDR3 has 12 amino acids.

The chain links TRBV12-5 to TRBJ2-1, with 10 bases fitting TRBD2. The CDR3 has 18 residues. Looked up from germline, CDR1 is LGHNT and CDR2 is FRNRAP. The V gene end was trimmed by 0 bases and the J gene end by 5 bases; junction bases not matched to a gene: 10. The CDR3 coding sequence is TGTGCTAGTGGTTTGGTACATGGGCTAGCGGGAGAAGACAATGAGCAGTTCTTC. Translated: CASGLVHGLAGEDNEQFF.

The rearrangement uses TRBV7-8 and TRBJ2-1; possibly TRBD2 for D (6 bases). V gave up 1 base and J gave up 4 bases, with 11 bases separating them. CDR3 size: 15 residues. Per germline, CDR1 SGHVS and CDR2 FQNEAQ. Here the CDR3 DNA reads TGTGCCAGCAGCTTAGGCGGGAATGGGTACAATGAGCAGTTCTTC. Translating gives CASSLGGNGYNEQFF. The full variable domain, rest sourced from reference TRBV7-8 and TRBJ2-1, is GAGVSQSPRYKVAKRGQDVALRCDPISGHVSLFWYQQALGQGPEFLTYFQNEAQLDKSGLPSDRFFAERPEGSVSTLKIQRTQQEDSAVYLCASSLGGNGYNEQFFGPGTRLTVL.

The chain carries TRBV5-1 and TRBJ1-4; 9 nucleotides match TRBD1. V was pared by 8 bases and J by 5 bases, with 4 bases of the junction left unmatched. The CDR3 is made up of 13 amino acids. Per the germline V gene, CDR1 is SGHRS and CDR2 is YFSETQ. The CDR3 sequence: CASKTGGNEKLFF. CDR3 coding DNA: TGCGCCAGTAAGACAGGGGGAAATGAAAAACTGTTTTTT.

The chain combines TRBV19 with TRBJ2-3; 10 bases align to TRBD1. Germline-derived CDR1 and CDR2 are LNHDA and SQIVND (reference sequence). The trim removed 3 bases at V and 3 bases at J, leaving 3 bases unmatched. The length of the CDR3 is 15 residues. CDR3 nucleotide sequence: TGTGCCAGTAGTATTTGGGGACAGGGGACAGATACGCAGTATTTT. Protein product: CASSIWGQGTDTQYF.

In its sample, this clone was seen once. The chain employs TRBV20-1 and TRBJ1-1; 8 bases agree with TRBD1. The CDR3 covers 11 residues. Trimming at V came to 3 bases and at J to 7 bases, leaving 1 base not matched to a gene. The germline V gene encodes CDR1 DFQATT and CDR2 SNEGSKA (reference sequence). The CDR3: CSASGTGEAFF. CDR3 DNA: TGCAGTGCTAGCGGGACAGGTGAAGCTTTCTTT.

The chain joins TRBV24-1 to TRBJ2-5; D unresolved. This CDR3 region has 15 residues. V was pared by 3 bases and J by 5 bases, with 15 bases between. CDR1 is KGHDR, CDR2 SFDVKD, per germline. CDR3 loop: CATSDPLRGWETQYF. The DNA for the CDR3 is TGTGCCACCAGTGATCCCCTTCGCGGCTGGGAGACCCAGTACTTC.

The chain links TRBV4-2 to TRBJ2-3; 14 positions agree with TRBD2. The CDR3 has 18 residues. The germline CDR1 and CDR2 sequences are LGHNA and YNFKEQ. The junction had 12 bases not matched to a gene; V was cut back by 4 bases and J by 6 bases. CDR3 DNA: TGTGCCAGCAGCCGGATGACTGCTGGGACTAGCGGGAGTGATACGCAGTATTTT. Protein product: CASSRMTAGTSGSDTQYF.

This sequence joins TRBV7-2 and TRBJ2-5, with a tentative D call TRBD2 (6 bases). V was clipped by 4 bases and J by 5 bases, with 20 bases between them. CDR1 and CDR2 from the germline V gene are SGHTA and FQGNSA. This CDR3 comprises 16 residues. The CDR3 protein is CASSSGRTSLGETQYF. In DNA form, the CDR3 reads TGTGCCAGCAGCTCCGGGAGAACTAGCCTCGGGGAGACCCAGTACTTC.

The rearrangement joins TRBV5-1 to TRBJ2-5; D gene uncertain. Looked up from germline, CDR1 is SGHRS and CDR2 is YFSETQ. CDR3 length: 13 amino acids. V was cut by 4 bases and J by 0 bases, with 7 bases left in between. CDR3 coding DNA: TGCGCCAGCAGCACCCTATACCAAGAGACCCAGTACTTC. It codes for CASSTLYQETQYF.

This chain uses TRBV10-1 with TRBJ2-3, with D unresolved. The CDR3 has 14 residues. V lost 7 bases, J lost 0 bases, and 11 bases lay in between. Looked up from germline, CDR1 is WNHNN and CDR2 is SYGVQD (reference sequence). The CDR3 DNA follows: TGCGCCAGCAATCAGCGTTCTAGCACAGATACGCAGTATTTT. This codes for CASNQRSSTDTQYF.

The chain's CDR3 is CASSFLADYNEQFF. The CDR3 nucleotides are TGTGCCAGCAGCTTTCTGGCAGACTACAATGAGCAGTTCTTC. The rearrangement joins TRBV11-2 to TRBJ2-1; no definite D call. The CDR3 totals 14 residues. Per germline, CDR1 SGHAT and CDR2 FQNNGV. Trimming stripped 3 bases from V and 3 bases from J, with 9 bases between.

The chain is built from TRBV5-1 and TRBJ2-3, with 7 bases that match TRBD1. The V segment lost 4 bases and the J segment 4 bases; nucleotides outside the gene matches: 9. Germline V gives CDR1 SGHRS, CDR2 YFSETQ. This CDR3 is built from 15 residues. DNA of the CDR3: TGCGCCAGCAGCGTATCCGGGACAGAAGCAGATACGCAGTATTTT. Its protein is CASSVSGTEADTQYF.

The chain uses TRBV11-2 and TRBJ1-4; D possibly corresponds to TRBD1 (5 bases). With 2 bases removed from V and 4 bases from J, the gap between germline ends came to 14 bases. The CDR3 spans 16 residues. Germline CDR1 reads SGHAT; CDR2 reads FQNNGV. DNA of the CDR3: TGTGCCAGCAGCTTAAGTTTGGGGCCTGATAATGAAAAACTGTTTTTT. Amino acid sequence: CASSLSLGPDNEKLFF.

The J gene is TRBJ1-2, the V gene TRBV6-6; 7 bases are shared with TRBD1. CDR1 and CDR2 (germline): MNHNY, SVGAGI (reference sequence). The CDR3 length is 14 residues. With 5 bases clipped from V and 4 bases from J, the junction kept 7 bases outside the gene matches. The CDR3 spells CASSAPGQIYGYTF. DNA for the CDR3: TGTGCCAGCAGTGCCCCGGGACAGATCTATGGCTACACCTTC.

The rearrangement uses TRBV18 and TRBJ2-5, with 11 positions matching TRBD2. CDR1 KGHSH and CDR2 LQKENI come from the germline V gene. The length of the CDR3 is 19 residues. The trim removed 3 bases at V and 5 bases at J, leaving 17 bases unmatched. This CDR3 is CASSPLRLAGGLSEETQYF. For the CDR3, the DNA is TGTGCCAGCTCACCTTTACGGCTAGCGGGAGGATTATCGGAGGAGACCCAGTACTTC.

The chain carries TRBV6-5 and TRBJ2-5; the match to TRBD1 covers 8 bases. Trimming took 6 bases from V and 6 from J; bases not matched to a gene: 6. Germline CDR1 reads MNHEY; CDR2 reads SVGAGI. CDR3 length: 13 amino acids. CDR3 in DNA: TGTGCCAGCAGAAGGACAGGGTTGAAGACCCAGTACTTC. Translation gives CASRRTGLKTQYF.

This clone has only a few counts. This chain connects TRBV18 to TRBJ1-2; maybe TRBD1 (6 bases). Germline V CDR1 and CDR2: KGHSH, LQKENI. CDR3 length: 13 amino acids. The germline V and J ends were trimmed by 6 bases and 6 bases, with 14 bases remaining between them. The DNA of the CDR3 is TGTGCCAGCTCGCTTGGACAGCTTAATGGCTACACCTTC. Its translation: CASSLGQLNGYTF.